This TCR beta chain was sequenced for a study of resident and recirculating memory T cells in vitiligo. Whole-study context: Shave-biopsy epidermis from lesional and nonlesional skin was sequenced alongside PBMCs. Genomic DNA was extracted from whole homogenized samples, with no cell sorting. Points from the study as a whole: Clonality differed among vitiligo lesions, with no unique dominant clone.

Concerning this clone itself: What it recognizes is unknown.

Germline-derived CDR1 and CDR2 are MNHEY and SVGAGI. With V trimmed by 6 bases and J by 5 bases, 4 bases remained unmatched. The CDR3 consists of 13 residues. Patients had received no treatment within the previous three months. TCRdb keeps only in-frame clones here, not all; method: immunoSEQ multiplex PCR. The data contain 70,000 to 75,000 clones, approximately 93% of them singletons. This chain links TRBV6-5 with TRBJ1-1, with 9 bases that match TRBD1. The sequence was collected from a male donor with vitiligo. Sequencing was performed on blood. The CDR3 sequence: CASRNRGRTEAFF. Written as DNA, the CDR3 is TGTGCCAGCAGGAACAGGGGGCGAACTGAAGCTTTCTTT.